This T cell receptor beta chain stems from a study of blood T cell repertoires in COVID-19. The V gene's germline CDR1 is KGHDR and CDR2 SFDVKD. The germline V and J ends were trimmed by 5 bases and 5 bases, with 12 bases remaining between them. There are 14 residues in the CDR3. This table comes from immunoSEQ multiplex PCR, and its TCRdb copy is limited to in-frame clones, with some not included. Of under 350,000 clones in the sample, about 86% are singletons; the top ten hold about 4.2%. Allocation to cohorts depended on clinical history reported by the participants. This TCR was sampled from a middle-aged woman with acute COVID-19. The rearrangement links TRBV24-1 to TRBJ1-5; D is undetermined. Sequencing was carried out using PBMCs or T cells enriched from blood (not recorded which). The CDR3 nucleotides are TGTGCCACCAGTGGGGCAGAAACTTATCAGCCCCAGCATTTT. It is translated as CATSGAETYQPQHF.